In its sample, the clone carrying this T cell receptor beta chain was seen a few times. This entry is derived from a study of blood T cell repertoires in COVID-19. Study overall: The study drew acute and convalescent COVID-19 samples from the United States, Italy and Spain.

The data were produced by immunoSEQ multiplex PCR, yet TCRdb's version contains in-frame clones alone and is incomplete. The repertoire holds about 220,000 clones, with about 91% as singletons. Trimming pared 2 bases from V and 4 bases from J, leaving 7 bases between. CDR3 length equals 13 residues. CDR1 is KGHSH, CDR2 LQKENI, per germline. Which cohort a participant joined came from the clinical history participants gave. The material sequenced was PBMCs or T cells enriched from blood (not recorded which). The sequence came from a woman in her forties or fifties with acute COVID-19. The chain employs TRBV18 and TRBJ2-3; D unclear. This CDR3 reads CASSPGRSDTQYF. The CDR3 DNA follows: TGTGCCAGCTCACCAGGCAGATCAGATACGCAGTATTTT.